This record covers a single T cell receptor (beta chain). In the authors' workflow: Estimation of nucleated cell counts was performed using reference gene primer amplification. Generated by immunoSEQ multiplex PCR, the TCRdb table keeps only in-frame clones and is missing some. D and trimming were read from the DNA, whereas the V and J calls and clone size are those reported in that table. The sample has approximately 270,000 clones, just under 85% seen once. The data derive from a study of blood T cell repertoires in COVID-19. Study in general: Donors in the United States, Italy and Spain gave samples during acute or convalescent COVID-19. The analysed material was cDNA or gDNA that came from T cells, B-cell-depleted T cells, or PBMCs.

Trimming took 7 bases from V and 7 from J, leaving 14 bases between them. CDR3 size: 14 residues. Germline CDR1 reads SGHTA; CDR2 reads FQGNSA. The clonotype comes from an elderly man with acute or convalescent COVID-19. The V and J genes are TRBV7-2 and TRBJ1-6; possible D gene TRBD1, 6 bases. Source material: peripheral blood. The CDR3 loop reads CASNYGQGNSPLHF. The CDR3 nucleotides read TGTGCCAGCAACTACGGTCAGGGGAATTCACCCCTCCACTTT.